The rows below give T cell receptor beta chains drawn from one sample of a study of blood T cell repertoires in COVID-19. The method was immunoSEQ multiplex PCR; TCRdb's version includes in-frame clones alone and lacks a portion of them. The profile covers some 35,000 clones, with about four fifths appearing a single time and around 41% taken by the ten largest. Material for sequencing was peripheral blood. These TCRs come from a man older than 75 with active or convalescent COVID-19. Each CDR3 is given without its conserved first and last residue.

V: TRBV4-3; J: TRBJ1-4; CDR3: ASSQKGRSDEKLF
V: TRBV28; J: TRBJ1-1; CDR3: ASRNNHRATEAF
V: TRBV27; J: TRBJ1-2; CDR3: ASSLSRGQTTYGYT
V: TRBV6-5; J: TRBJ1-4; CDR3: ASRSGQGVNEKLF
V: TRBV18; J: TRBJ1-1; CDR3: ASSPRDRASTEAF
V: TRBV30; J: TRBJ2-1; CDR3: ACSGSSVNEQF
V: TRBV5-1; J: TRBJ2-7; CDR3: ASSAGIYYEQY
V: TRBV27; J: TRBJ2-7; CDR3: ASSLRRGLPYEQY
V: TRBV5-1; J: TRBJ1-4; CDR3: ASSQRGKEKLF
V: TRBV7-2; J: TRBJ2-1; CDR3: ASSGTSGSRGEQF
V: TRBV12-3/TRBV12-4; J: TRBJ2-7; CDR3: ASSPGAYEQY
V: TRBV27; J: TRBJ2-1; CDR3: ASSFRRGTDEQF
V: TRBV7-3; J: TRBJ2-1; CDR3: ASSSLNPSSGRPNEQF
V: TRBV5-1; J: TRBJ2-3; CDR3: ASSLSAGGGTDTQY
V: TRBV5-4; J: TRBJ2-1; CDR3: ASSGPVLRGSSYNEQF
V: TRBV2; J: TRBJ1-5; CDR3: ASTPGQGAVNQPQH
V: TRBV4-3; J: TRBJ1-1; CDR3: ASSPTLSRAEAF
V: TRBV13; J: TRBJ2-1; CDR3: ASSFEVRGSSYNEQF
V: TRBV29-1; J: TRBJ1-3; CDR3: SVGLQGASGNTIY
V: TRBV25-1; J: TRBJ2-1; CDR3: ASSAASSYNEQF
V: TRBV18; J: TRBJ2-1; CDR3: ASSRRLAGTSYNEQF
V: TRBV12-3/TRBV12-4; J: TRBJ2-1; CDR3: ASSLGSSNEQF
V: TRBV9; J: TRBJ2-1; CDR3: ASIPPRDPGLDNEQF
V: TRBV4-2; J: TRBJ1-3; CDR3: ASSQEGTVFSGNTIY
V: TRBV7-3; J: TRBJ2-7; CDR3: ASSPRPTALHEQY
V: TRBV5-4; J: TRBJ2-7; CDR3: ASSPRLAGYEQY
V: TRBV28; J: TRBJ2-1; CDR3: ASRFSGSYNEQF
V: TRBV19; J: TRBJ2-1; CDR3: ASSNQAEMEQF
V: TRBV2; J: TRBJ2-5; CDR3: ASGSDRGKQETQY
V: TRBV9; J: TRBJ1-2; CDR3: ASSSQGYGYT
V: TRBV6-2/TRBV6-3; J: TRBJ2-3; CDR3: ASSYGLEGTDTQY
V: TRBV6-2/TRBV6-3; J: TRBJ2-1; CDR3: ASSPRRGGRTSSYNEQF
V: TRBV4-2; J: TRBJ2-5; CDR3: ASSQSGGPETQY
V: TRBV13; J: TRBJ2-7; CDR3: ASSRAETLYEQY
V: TRBV7-9; J: TRBJ1-2; CDR3: ASSSTGAANYGYT
V: TRBV28; J: TRBJ1-5; CDR3: ASSLLGRGLGQPQH
V: TRBV11-1; J: TRBJ2-2; CDR3: ASTALGGANTGELF
V: TRBV6-5; J: TRBJ2-7; CDR3: ASRFPQGTNYEQY
V: TRBV7-7; J: TRBJ2-7; CDR3: ASSYYSGQGSQQY
V: TRBV6-5; J: TRBJ1-6; CDR3: ASSTPNRPSAPLH
V: TRBV18; J: TRBJ2-7; CDR3: ASSPSGGGYEQY
V: TRBV9; J: TRBJ1-3; CDR3: ASSVGLSSGNTIY